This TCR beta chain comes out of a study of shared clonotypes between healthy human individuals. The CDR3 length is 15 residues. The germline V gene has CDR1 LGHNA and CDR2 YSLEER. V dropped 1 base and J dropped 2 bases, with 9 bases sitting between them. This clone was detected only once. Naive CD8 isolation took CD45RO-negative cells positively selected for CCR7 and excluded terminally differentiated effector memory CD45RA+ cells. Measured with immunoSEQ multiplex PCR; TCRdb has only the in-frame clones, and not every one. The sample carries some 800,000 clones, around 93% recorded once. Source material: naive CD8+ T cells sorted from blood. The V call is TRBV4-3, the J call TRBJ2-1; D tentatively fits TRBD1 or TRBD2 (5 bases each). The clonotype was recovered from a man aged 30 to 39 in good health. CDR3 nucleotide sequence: TGCGCCAGCAGCCAAGGTCTGGGGGCCTACAATGAGCAGTTCTTC. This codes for CASSQGLGAYNEQFF.